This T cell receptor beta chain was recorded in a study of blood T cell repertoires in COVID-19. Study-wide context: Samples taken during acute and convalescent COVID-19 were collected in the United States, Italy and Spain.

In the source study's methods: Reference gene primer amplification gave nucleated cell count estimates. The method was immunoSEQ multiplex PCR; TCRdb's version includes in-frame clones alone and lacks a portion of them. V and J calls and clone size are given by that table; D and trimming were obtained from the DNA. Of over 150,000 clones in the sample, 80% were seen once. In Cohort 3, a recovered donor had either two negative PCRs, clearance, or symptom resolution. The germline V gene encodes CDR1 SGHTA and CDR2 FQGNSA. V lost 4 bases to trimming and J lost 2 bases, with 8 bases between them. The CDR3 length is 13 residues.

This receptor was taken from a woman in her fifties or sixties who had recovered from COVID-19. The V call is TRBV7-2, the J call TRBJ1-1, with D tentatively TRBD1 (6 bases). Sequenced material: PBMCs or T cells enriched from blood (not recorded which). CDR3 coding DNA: TGTGCCAGCAGCTCGGACAGAAACACTGAAGCTTTCTTT. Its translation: CASSSDRNTEAFF.